The present TCR beta chain was sequenced within a study of T cell repertoires in cytomegalovirus infection. Study conclusions and caveats: Dominating the ex vivo response were HLA-C-restricted CMV-specific TCR beta clonotypes.

CDR3 length: 13 residues. Germline-derived CDR1 and CDR2 are SEHNR and FQNEAQ (reference sequence). V shed 5 bases and J shed 7 bases, with 12 bases lying between them. TCRdb fed the reads into MiXCR, producing one record per CDR3 protein. The sample lists 110,000 to 150,000 distinct CDR3 sequences, more than 30% occurring once. This clonotype has just a few counts. Its antigen is unknown. Here the sequenced sample was CD8+ T cells from cultured PBMCs, taken from culture after CMV antigen stimulation. The V call is TRBV7-9, the J call TRBJ2-1, with D hard to call. This sequence was found in a human donor in good health (CMV status not recorded). Some clones in this sample may be carry-over from other donors' samples. CDR3 amino acids: CASSPWAQNEQFF. CDR3 coding DNA: TGTGCCAGCAGCCCATGGGCGCAGAATGAGCAGTTCTTC.